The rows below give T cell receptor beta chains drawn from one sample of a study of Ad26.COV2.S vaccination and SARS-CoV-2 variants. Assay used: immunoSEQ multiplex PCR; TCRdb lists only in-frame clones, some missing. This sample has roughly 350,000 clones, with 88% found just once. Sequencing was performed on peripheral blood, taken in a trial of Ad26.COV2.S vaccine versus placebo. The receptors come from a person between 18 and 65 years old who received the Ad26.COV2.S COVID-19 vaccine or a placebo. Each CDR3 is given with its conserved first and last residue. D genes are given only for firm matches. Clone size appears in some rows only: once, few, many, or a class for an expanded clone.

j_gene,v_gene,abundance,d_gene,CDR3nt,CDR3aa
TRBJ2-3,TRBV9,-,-,TGTGCCAGCAGCGTAATAGGGGGCACAGATACGCAGTATTTT,CASSVIGGTDTQYF
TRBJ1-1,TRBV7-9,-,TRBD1,TGTGCCAGCAGCTTAGGGGACGACAGGGGGATTGAAGCTTTCTTT,CASSLGDDRGIEAFF
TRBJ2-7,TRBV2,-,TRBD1,TGTGCCAGCAGTGGGACAGGGAACGAGCAGTACTTC,CASSGTGNEQYF
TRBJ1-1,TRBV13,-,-,TGTGCCAGCAGGCTCAGGGATGTGCACACTGAAGCTTTCTTT,CASRLRDVHTEAFF
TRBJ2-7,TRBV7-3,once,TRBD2,TGTGCCAGCAGCCCCGGACTAGCAAACAAGCAGTACTTC,CASSPGLANKQYF
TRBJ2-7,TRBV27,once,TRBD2,TGTGCCAGCAGTTTAGTGGGTCCGCTAGCGGGACGATTGTACGAGCAGTACTTC,CASSLVGPLAGRLYEQYF
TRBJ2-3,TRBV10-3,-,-,TGTGCCATCGGGACCGGGGATGCGCAGTATTTT,CAIGTGDAQYF
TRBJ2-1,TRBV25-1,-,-,TGTGCCAGCAGAGGAGCGGCGAGATACAATGAGCAGTTCTTC,CASRGAARYNEQFF
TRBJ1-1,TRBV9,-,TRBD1,TGTGCCAGCAGCCAAGACAGGGTAAACACTGAAGCTTTCTTT,CASSQDRVNTEAFF
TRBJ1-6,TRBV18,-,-,TGTGCCAGCTCACCAAGAGGGAGAGAATCACCCCTCCACTTT,CASSPRGRESPLHF
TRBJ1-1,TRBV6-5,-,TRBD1,TGTGCCAGCAGTTACACGGACAGGGTAGGGACTGAAGCTTTCTTT,CASSYTDRVGTEAFF
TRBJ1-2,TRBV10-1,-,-,TGCGCCAGCAGAACAGGGTCGACGATCTATGGCTACACCTTC,CASRTGSTIYGYTF
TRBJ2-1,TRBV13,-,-,TGTGCCAGCAGCACAGGCAGGTCTTCCTACAATGAGCAGTTCTTC,CASSTGRSSYNEQFF
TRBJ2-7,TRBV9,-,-,TGTGCCAGCAGCGTTACGGGGTCCCCCTACGAGCAGTACTTC,CASSVTGSPYEQYF
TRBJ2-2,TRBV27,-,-,TGTGCCAGCAGCCTCGCCGGGATTAACGGGGGAGCCGGGGAGCTGTTTTTT,CASSLAGINGGAGELFF
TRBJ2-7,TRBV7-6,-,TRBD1,TGTGCCAGCAGCTCCAGACAGGGGGAGTTTCACGAGCAGTACTTC,CASSSRQGEFHEQYF
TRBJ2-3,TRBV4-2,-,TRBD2,TGTGCCAGCAGCCAAGGACTAGCGGGGGGTACAGATACGCAGTATTTT,CASSQGLAGGTDTQYF
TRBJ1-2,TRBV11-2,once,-,TGTGCCAGCAGCTTAGTAGTTGGCTACACCTTC,CASSLVVGYTF
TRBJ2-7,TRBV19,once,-,TGTGCCAGTAGCTGGGGGGCGTCCTCCTACGAGCAGTACTTC,CASSWGASSYEQYF
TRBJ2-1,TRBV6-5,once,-,TGTGCCAGCAGTTCCCTTGGGGGCCCCTCAAATGAGCAGTTCTTC,CASSSLGGPSNEQFF
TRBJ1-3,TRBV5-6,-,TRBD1,TGTGCCAGCCAGAGGACAGGGGAATTTGGAAACACCATATATTTT,CASQRTGEFGNTIYF
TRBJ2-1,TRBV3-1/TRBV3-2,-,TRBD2,TGTGCCAGCAGCCAATCTCTAGCGGGAGCGGTTGAGCAGTTCTTC,CASSQSLAGAVEQFF
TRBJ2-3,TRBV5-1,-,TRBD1,TGCGCCAGCAGCCCCCAGGCAGGGGGCAAAGATACGCAGTATTTT,CASSPQAGGKDTQYF
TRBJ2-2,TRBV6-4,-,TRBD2,TGTGCCAGCAGTGAGCGGGGGGCAGGGACCGGGGAGCTGTTTTTT,CASSERGAGTGELFF
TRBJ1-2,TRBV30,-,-,TGTGCCTGGAGTCCCGTTGGGCGCGGCTACACCTTC,CAWSPVGRGYTF
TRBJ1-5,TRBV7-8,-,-,TGTGCCAGCAGCTCCTCAGCAGGAGAGCAGCCCCAGCATTTT,CASSSSAGEQPQHF
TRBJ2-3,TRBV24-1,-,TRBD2,TGTGCCACCAGTGACGGCGGGGGGGCGAGTAGCACAGATACGCAGTATTTT,CATSDGGGASSTDTQYF
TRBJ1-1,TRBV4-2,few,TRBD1,TGTGCCAGCAGCCAAGCACAGGGGAGTACTGAAGCTTTCTTT,CASSQAQGSTEAFF
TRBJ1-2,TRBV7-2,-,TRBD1,TGTGCCAGCAGCTCTCGGACAGGCCTAGCTAACTATGGCTACACCTTC,CASSSRTGLANYGYTF
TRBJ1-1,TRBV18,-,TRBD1,TGTGCCAGCTCACCGGGACAGTCCATGAACACTGAAGCTTTCTTT,CASSPGQSMNTEAFF
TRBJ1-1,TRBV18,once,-,TGTGCCAGCTCACCAAGGGTGTCTGGGACTGAAGCTTTCTTT,CASSPRVSGTEAFF
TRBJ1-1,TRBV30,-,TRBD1,TGTGCCTTAAAAGGGGGCAGGAAGGGGACTGAAGCTTTCTTT,CALKGGRKGTEAFF
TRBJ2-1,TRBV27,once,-,TGTGCCAGCAGTTTCCAGCAGGCCTACAATGAGCAGTTCTTC,CASSFQQAYNEQFF
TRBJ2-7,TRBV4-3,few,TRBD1,TGCGCCAGCAGCCAAGAAGGGACAGGCTACGAGCAGTACTTC,CASSQEGTGYEQYF
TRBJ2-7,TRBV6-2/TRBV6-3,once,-,TGTGCCAGCAGTTACGGGGCGACAGGGAGGGTCTACGAGCAGTACTTC,CASSYGATGRVYEQYF
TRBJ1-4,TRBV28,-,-,TGTGCCAGCAGTTTAGGTGTTTTGGCTGAAAAACTGTTTTTT,CASSLGVLAEKLFF
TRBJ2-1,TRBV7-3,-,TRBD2,TGTGCCAGCAGCTTCGGGGGGAGGAACAATGAGCAGTTCTTC,CASSFGGRNNEQFF
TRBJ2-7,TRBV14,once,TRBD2,TGTGCCAGCAGCCAAGAAGGGCTAGCGGGAGTCTACGAGCAGTACTTC,CASSQEGLAGVYEQYF
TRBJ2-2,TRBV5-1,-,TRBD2,TGCGCCAGCAGCGGGACTAGCGGGGGGACCGGGGAGCTGTTTTTT,CASSGTSGGTGELFF
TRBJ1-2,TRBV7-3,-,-,TGTGCCAGCAGCTTAATCTCAGGGTACGCAGCTAACTATGGCTACACCTTC,CASSLISGYAANYGYTF
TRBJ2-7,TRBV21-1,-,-,TGTGCCAGCAGCAAATGGCCCTCGGCCGAGCAGTACTTC,CASSKWPSAEQYF
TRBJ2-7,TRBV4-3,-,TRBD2,TGCGCCAGCAGCCAAACTAGCGGGGGGGCCTACGAGCAGTACTTC,CASSQTSGGAYEQYF
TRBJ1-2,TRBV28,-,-,TGTGCCAGCAGCTTAGGTGGGGGAGGTGGCTACACCTTC,CASSLGGGGGYTF
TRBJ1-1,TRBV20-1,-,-,TGCAGTAGATTTGCTGGGACTGAAGCTTTCTTT,CSRFAGTEAFF
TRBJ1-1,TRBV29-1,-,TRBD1,TGCAGCGTCGAAACAGGGGGGGGCACTGAAGCTTTCTTT,CSVETGGGTEAFF
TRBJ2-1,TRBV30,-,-,TGTGCCGGCCTACAGGGAATTGAGCAGTTCTTC,CAGLQGIEQFF
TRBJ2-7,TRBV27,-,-,TGTGCCAGCAGTTTAGGGGGGGGGCAAACACGTCCCTACGAGCAGTACTTC,CASSLGGGQTRPYEQYF
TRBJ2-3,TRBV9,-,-,TGTGCCAGCAGCGTAGCTGGACAGATTAGCACAGATACGCAGTATTTT,CASSVAGQISTDTQYF
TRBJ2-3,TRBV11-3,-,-,TGTGCCAGCAGCTTAGGCGCTAGCACAGATACGCAGTATTTT,CASSLGASTDTQYF
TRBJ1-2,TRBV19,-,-,TGTGCCAGTAGTCTCAGGCTTATACACTATGGCTACACCTTC,CASSLRLIHYGYTF